Listed below are T cell receptor beta chains from one sample, sequenced in a study of cytomegalovirus exposure and HLA in healthy donors. Produced via immunoSEQ multiplex PCR; TCRdb's table is partial and in-frame only. The ten most abundant clones cover about 2.1% of a sample with over 45,000 clones. The sequenced sample was PBMCs. Every receptor here comes from a woman aged 18-35 years in good health and CMV-seronegative. The CDR3 runs from the conserved cysteine through the conserved F or W. Fields, in order: J gene, V gene, D gene, CDR3 DNA, CDR3 protein. D genes are given only for firm matches.

TRBJ2-2	TRBV19	-	TGTGCCAGTAGTATCGGTGGTTTCAGGGGTAGAGGAACCGGGGAGCTGTTTTTT	CASSIGGFRGRGTGELFF
TRBJ2-7	TRBV19	-	TGTGCCAGTAGTGGGGCAGGTTACGAGCAGTACTTC	CASSGAGYEQYF
TRBJ1-1	TRBV5-1	TRBD1	TGCGCCAGCAGGAATAACAGGGGAATTAGCACTGAAGCTTTCTTT	CASRNNRGISTEAFF
TRBJ1-1	TRBV2	TRBD1	TGTGCCAGCAGGGGACAGTTGAACACTGAAGCTTTCTTT	CASRGQLNTEAFF
TRBJ2-5	TRBV6-5	-	TGTGCCAGCAAGTTATACTACCAAGAGACCCAGTACTTC	CASKLYYQETQYF
TRBJ2-7	TRBV19	-	TGTGCCAGTAGTTCTACAGGGATTTACGAGCAGTACTTC	CASSSTGIYEQYF
TRBJ2-1	TRBV9	-	TGTGCCAGCAGCGTGCGGAGCTCCTACAATGAGCAGTTCTTC	CASSVRSSYNEQFF
TRBJ2-7	TRBV28	TRBD2	TGTGCCAGCAGTCTACGGGGCTACTATGCGGGAGATTACGAGCAGTACTTC	CASSLRGYYAGDYEQYF
TRBJ1-2	TRBV5-6	-	TGTGCCAGCAGCTTGAAGCCTGCAGGGAACTATGGCTACACCTTC	CASSLKPAGNYGYTF
TRBJ2-3	TRBV5-1	-	TGCGCCAGCAGCGCCGGGGGAAGTCTCACAGATACGCAGTATTTT	CASSAGGSLTDTQYF
TRBJ1-6	TRBV27	-	TGTGCCAGCAGTACCGACATGCGCAACTCCTATAATTCACCCCTCCACTTT	CASSTDMRNSYNSPLHF
TRBJ2-7	TRBV11-2	-	TGTGCCAGCAGCTTAGGCCAGGGGACCTACGAGCAGTACTTC	CASSLGQGTYEQYF
TRBJ2-1	TRBV5-1	-	TGCGCCAGCAGCTGGCTGGTAGCGGACAATGAGCAGTTCTTC	CASSWLVADNEQFF
TRBJ2-5	TRBV7-6	TRBD2	TGTGCCAGCAGCTTAGCTGGCGGGGGACAAGAGACCCAGTACTTC	CASSLAGGGQETQYF
TRBJ2-1	TRBV19	TRBD2	TGTGCCAGTAGTTCCCCCGGGACTAGCTACAATGAGCAGTTCTTC	CASSSPGTSYNEQFF
TRBJ1-2	TRBV5-4	-	TGTGCCAGCAGCTTGGACAGGGAAAGAGGCTACACCTTC	CASSLDRERGYTF
TRBJ2-3	TRBV18	-	TGTGCCAGCTCACCCCTACGAAGCACAGATACGCAGTATTTT	CASSPLRSTDTQYF
TRBJ2-3	TRBV10-2	TRBD1	TGCGCCAGCAGGCCGCCGGACAGGGCTACGAAGACGCAGTATTTT	CASRPPDRATKTQYF
TRBJ1-2	TRBV6-5	-	TGTGCCAGCAAAAGTAGCCGAAAATATGGCTACACCTTC	CASKSSRKYGYTF
TRBJ2-7	TRBV7-9	TRBD1	TGTGCCAGCAGCTTAGAAGCCCATACAGGGGTCGAGCAGTACTTC	CASSLEAHTGVEQYF
TRBJ2-6	TRBV6-5	-	TGTGCCAGCAGTTATAAGCCCTCTGGGGCCAACGTCCTGACTTTC	CASSYKPSGANVLTF
TRBJ1-1	TRBV4-1	TRBD1	TGCGCCAGCAGAAACAGGGGCGCGGATGAAGCTTTCTTT	CASRNRGADEAFF
TRBJ2-3	TRBV5-1	-	TGCGCCAGCAGCTTAGCGACAGATACGCAGTATTTT	CASSLATDTQYF
TRBJ2-3	TRBV29-1	TRBD1	TGCAGCGTCTCACAGGGGTGGGACACAGATACGCAGTATTTT	CSVSQGWDTDTQYF
TRBJ1-6	TRBV11-1	-	TGTGCCAGCAGCCGCCGACCACAGGGATATAATTCACCCCTCCACTTT	CASSRRPQGYNSPLHF
TRBJ1-4	TRBV29-1	-	TGCAGCGTGAGATCCGGGGATGAAAAACTGTTTTTT	CSVRSGDEKLFF
TRBJ1-1	TRBV6-5	-	TGTGCCAGCAGTCCCCCCAGGACTGGCGTAGCTTTCTTT	CASSPPRTGVAFF
TRBJ2-7	TRBV4-2	TRBD2	TGTGCCAGCAGCGAGACTAGCGGGGCATCCTACGAGCAGTACTTC	CASSETSGASYEQYF
TRBJ1-1	TRBV28	-	TGTGCCAGCAGTTTCACGGGGAGCACTGAAGCTTTCTTT	CASSFTGSTEAFF
TRBJ2-3	TRBV4-1	-	TGCGCCAGCAGCCATAAGCCCGGACTGTCCCGCGTAGATACGCAGTATTTT	CASSHKPGLSRVDTQYF
TRBJ2-7	TRBV29-1	TRBD1	TGCAGCGTTGAAGATATTGGGACAGGGACCGCCTACGAGCAGTACTTC	CSVEDIGTGTAYEQYF
TRBJ2-3	TRBV6-1	TRBD2	TGTGCCGGACAGGGGACTAGCGGGGGGGCAGATACGCAGTATTTT	CAGQGTSGGADTQYF
TRBJ2-1	TRBV28	-	TGTGCCAGCGGCAGTTCGTACAATGAGCAGTTCTTC	CASGSSYNEQFF
TRBJ2-7	TRBV7-9	TRBD1	TGTGCCAGCAGCTTAATGGGGACAGGCCCCTACGAGCAGTACTTC	CASSLMGTGPYEQYF
TRBJ2-1	TRBV10-3	TRBD2	TGTGCCATCACCCGCTCTTTAGCGGGAGCCGACAATGAGCAGTTCTTC	CAITRSLAGADNEQFF
TRBJ1-2	TRBV6-5	-	TGTGCCAGCAGTTACACCCCAGGCCGCTATGGCTACACCTTC	CASSYTPGRYGYTF
TRBJ2-3	TRBV7-6	-	TGTGCCAGCAGCCCCGGTGGAGATACGCAGTATTTT	CASSPGGDTQYF
TRBJ1-1	TRBV28	-	TGTGCCAGCAGTTTGGTGGGGCAAAACACTGAAGCTTTCTTT	CASSLVGQNTEAFF
TRBJ2-7	TRBV7-8	-	TGTGCCAGCAGCTTAGGGGGGAGGACTTACGAGCAGTACTTC	CASSLGGRTYEQYF
TRBJ1-1	TRBV6-5	-	TGTGCCAGCAGCCCCCCAGGGGCTAAAGCTTTCTTT	CASSPPGAKAFF
TRBJ2-1	TRBV5-6	-	TGTGCCAGCAGCTTTTTGAGGGTCACTACCTACAATGAGCAGTTCTTC	CASSFLRVTTYNEQFF
TRBJ2-2	TRBV6-5	-	TGTGCCAGCAGCCAACGGGGGGAGCTGTTTTTT	CASSQRGELFF
TRBJ2-5	TRBV30	-	TGTGCCTGGTCTCGCAGGGGCAGATCCCAAGAGACCCAGTACTTC	CAWSRRGRSQETQYF
TRBJ2-1	TRBV30	TRBD2	TGTGCCTGGAGTCGTGATGGACTAGCGGGAGGGCCCGTCGATGAGCAGTTCTTC	CAWSRDGLAGGPVDEQFF
TRBJ2-7	TRBV6-1	-	TGTGCCAGCAGTGGTACAGGGATCCACGAGCAGTACTTC	CASSGTGIHEQYF